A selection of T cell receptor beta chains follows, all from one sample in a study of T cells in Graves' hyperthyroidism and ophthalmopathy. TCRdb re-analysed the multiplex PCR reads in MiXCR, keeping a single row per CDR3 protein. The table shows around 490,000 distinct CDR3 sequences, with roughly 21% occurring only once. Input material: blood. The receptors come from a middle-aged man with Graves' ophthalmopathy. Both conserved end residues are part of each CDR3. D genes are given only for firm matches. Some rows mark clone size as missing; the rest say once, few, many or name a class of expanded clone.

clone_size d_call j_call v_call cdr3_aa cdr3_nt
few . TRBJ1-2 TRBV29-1 CSVQKPRDLYGYTF TGCAGCGTTCAAAAACCCCGGGACCTCTATGGCTACACCTTC
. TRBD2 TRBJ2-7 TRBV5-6 CASRRAGDGMEQYF TGTGCCAGCAGGAGAGCGGGAGATGGAATGGAGCAGTACTTC
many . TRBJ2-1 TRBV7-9 CASSRDLSYNEQFF TGTGCCAGCAGCCGGGACCTCTCCTACAATGAGCAGTTCTTC
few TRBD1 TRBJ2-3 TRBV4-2 CASSQGQGVSDTQYF TGTGCCAGCAGCCAAGGCCAGGGGGTCTCAGATACGCAGTATTTT
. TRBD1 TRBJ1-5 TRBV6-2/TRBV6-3 CASSTGERQPQHF TGTGCCAGCAGTACAGGGGAGCGGCAGCCCCAGCATTTT
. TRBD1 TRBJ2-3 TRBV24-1 CATSDTGGVGDTQYF TGTGCCACCAGTGATACAGGGGGCGTTGGGGATACGCAGTATTTT
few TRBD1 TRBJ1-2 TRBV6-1 CASSERTGRGYTF TGTGCCAGCAGTGAGAGGACAGGGCGAGGCTACACCTTC
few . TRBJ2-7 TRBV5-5 CASSSLPGGPYEQYF TGTGCCAGCAGCTCTCTCCCTGGAGGTCCCTACGAGCAGTACTTC
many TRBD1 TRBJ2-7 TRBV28 CASGRDRGYEQYF TGTGCCAGCGGAAGGGACAGGGGCTACGAGCAGTACTTC
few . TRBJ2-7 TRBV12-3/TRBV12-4 CASSFSRSYEQYF TGTGCCAGCAGTTTTAGCCGTTCCTACGAGCAGTACTTC
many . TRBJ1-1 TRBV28 CASTASGGMNTEAFF TGTGCCAGCACCGCGAGCGGGGGCATGAACACTGAAGCTTTCTTT
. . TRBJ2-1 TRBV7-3 CASSLTRGGREQFF TGTGCCAGCAGCTTAACACGGGGCGGGCGGGAGCAGTTCTTC
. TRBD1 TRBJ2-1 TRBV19 CASSIQGADNEQFF TGTGCCAGTAGTATCCAGGGGGCGGACAATGAGCAGTTCTTC
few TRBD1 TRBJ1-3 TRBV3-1 CASRGQGATGNTIYF TGTGCCAGCAGGGGACAGGGGGCGACCGGAAACACCATATATTTT
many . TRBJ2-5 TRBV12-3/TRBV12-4 CASSLMSAETQYF TGTGCCAGCAGTTTAATGTCGGCAGAGACCCAGTACTTC
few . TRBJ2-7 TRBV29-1 CSVEERGPNEQYF TGCAGCGTTGAAGAGCGGGGGCCGAACGAGCAGTACTTC
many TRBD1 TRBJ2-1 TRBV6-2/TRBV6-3 CASSYSTGKEFF TGTGCCAGCAGTTACTCGACAGGGAAGGAGTTCTTC
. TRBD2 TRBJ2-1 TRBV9 CASSVVASGGGNEQFF TGTGCCAGCAGCGTAGTAGCTAGCGGGGGGGGCAATGAGCAGTTCTTC
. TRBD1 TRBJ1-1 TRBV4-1 CASTRGGSGGTEAFF TGCGCCAGCACCAGGGGGGGGTCCGGAGGAACTGAAGCTTTCTTT
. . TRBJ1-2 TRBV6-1 CASSQTGTLYGYTF TGTGCCAGCAGTCAAACCGGGACACTCTATGGCTACACCTTC
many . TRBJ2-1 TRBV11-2 CAIKQGGIYNEQFF TGTGCCATAAAGCAGGGGGGTATCTACAATGAGCAGTTCTTC